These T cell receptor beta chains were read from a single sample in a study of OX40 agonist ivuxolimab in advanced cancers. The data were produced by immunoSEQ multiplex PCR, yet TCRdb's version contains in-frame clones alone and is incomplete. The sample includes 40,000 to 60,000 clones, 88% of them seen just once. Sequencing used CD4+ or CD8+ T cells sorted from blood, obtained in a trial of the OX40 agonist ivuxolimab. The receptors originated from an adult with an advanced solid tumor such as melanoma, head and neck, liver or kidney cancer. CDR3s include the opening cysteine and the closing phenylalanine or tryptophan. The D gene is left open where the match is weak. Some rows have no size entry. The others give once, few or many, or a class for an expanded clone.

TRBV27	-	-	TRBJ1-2	TGTGCCAGCAGTTTATTCGGGGCTAACTATGGCTACACCTTC	CASSLFGANYGYTF
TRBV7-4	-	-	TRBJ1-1	TGTGCCAGCAGTCACTCGACAGGCGCTTTCTTT	CASSHSTGAFF
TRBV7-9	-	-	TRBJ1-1	TGTGCCAGCACCTTAAACACTGAAGCTTTCTTT	CASTLNTEAFF
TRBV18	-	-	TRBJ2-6	TGTGCCAGCTCACCAGATTTGTCTTACAAACCGACTTTC	CASSPDLSYKPTF
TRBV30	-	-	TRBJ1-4	TGTGCCTGGATGGGCGCGGAGGCTACCAAACTGTTTTTT	CAWMGAEATKLFF
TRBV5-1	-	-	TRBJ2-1	TGCGCCAGCAGCATATCCAATGAGCAGTTCTTC	CASSISNEQFF
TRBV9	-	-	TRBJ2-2	TGTGCCAGCAGCCCAGGACAGATCACCGGGGAGCTGTTTTTT	CASSPGQITGELFF
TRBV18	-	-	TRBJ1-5	TGTGCCAGCTCACCAGCATGGGACAATAATCAGCCCCAGCATTTT	CASSPAWDNNQPQHF
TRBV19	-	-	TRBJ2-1	TGTGCCAGTAGTATAGGGTGGGGGGCCCACAATGAGCAGTTCTTC	CASSIGWGAHNEQFF
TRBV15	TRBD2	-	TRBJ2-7	TGTGCCACCAGCAGAGATCTTAGCGGGAGGGCCCACGAGCAGTACTTC	CATSRDLSGRAHEQYF
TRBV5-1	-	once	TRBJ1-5	TGCGCCAGCAGCTTGGAACCCACCTCAAATCAGCCCCAGCATTTT	CASSLEPTSNQPQHF
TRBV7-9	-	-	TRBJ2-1	TGTGCCAGCAGCTCTCGGAGGGGGGTAAGATCCTACAATGAGCAGTTCTTC	CASSSRRGVRSYNEQFF
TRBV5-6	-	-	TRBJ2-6	TGTGCCAGCAGCTTGGGGGGCTCTGGGGCCAACGTCCTGACTTTC	CASSLGGSGANVLTF
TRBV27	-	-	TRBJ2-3	TGTGCCAGCAGTTTATTGGGGAGCCCTAGCACAGATACGCAGTATTTT	CASSLLGSPSTDTQYF
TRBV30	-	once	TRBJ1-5	TGTGCCTGGAGTGATCCCGGGGTAGTCCAGCCCCAGCATTTT	CAWSDPGVVQPQHF
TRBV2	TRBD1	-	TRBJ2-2	TGTGCCAGCAGTGGACAGGGGAGGATTATCGACGCGAACACCGGGGAGCTGTTTTTT	CASSGQGRIIDANTGELFF
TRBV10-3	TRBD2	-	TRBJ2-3	TGTGCCATCGCTACCCGGCGGCTGGGGGGGAGCACAGATACGCAGTATTTT	CAIATRRLGGSTDTQYF
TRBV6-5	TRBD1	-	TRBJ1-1	TGTGCCAGCAGGTCCGGGACAGGGACCACTGAAGCTTTCTTT	CASRSGTGTTEAFF
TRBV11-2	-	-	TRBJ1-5	TGTGCCAGCAGCTTAGCAGGGCAGCCCCAGCATTTT	CASSLAGQPQHF
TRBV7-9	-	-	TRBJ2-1	TGTGCCAGCAGCCTCGGACTCAATGAGCAGTTCTTC	CASSLGLNEQFF
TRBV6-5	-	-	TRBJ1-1	TGTGCCAGCAGTTACTCAAGTCCTGCTGAAGCTTTCTTT	CASSYSSPAEAFF
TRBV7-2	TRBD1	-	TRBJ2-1	TGTGCCAGCAGCTTCGGACAGGGGGCCCTCAATGAGCAGTTCTTC	CASSFGQGALNEQFF
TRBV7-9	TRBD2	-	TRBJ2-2	TGTGCCAGCAGCCCTAGCGGAAACACCGGGGAGCTGTTTTTT	CASSPSGNTGELFF
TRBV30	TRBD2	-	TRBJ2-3	TGTGCCTGGACATCATCGAGGACTAGCGGGACCCCAGATACGCAGTATTTT	CAWTSSRTSGTPDTQYF
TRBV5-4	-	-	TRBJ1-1	TGTGCCAGCAGCATAAGGGGTCCCAACACTGAAGCTTTCTTT	CASSIRGPNTEAFF
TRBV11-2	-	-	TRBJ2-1	TGTGCCAGCAGCTTGACCACAAATGAGCAGTTCTTC	CASSLTTNEQFF
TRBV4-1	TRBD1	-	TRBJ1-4	TGCGCCAGTTCGACGACAGGGAATGAAAAACTGTTTTTT	CASSTTGNEKLFF
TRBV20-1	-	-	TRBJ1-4	TGCAGTGCTACCCGACGGGGGGAACTGTTTTTT	CSATRRGELFF
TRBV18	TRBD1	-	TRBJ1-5	TGTGCCAGCTCACCACAGGGACAGACGACCAATCAGCCCCAGCATTTT	CASSPQGQTTNQPQHF
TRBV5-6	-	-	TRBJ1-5	TGTGCCAGCGGCGTGGTGGGCAATCAGCCCCAGCATTTT	CASGVVGNQPQHF
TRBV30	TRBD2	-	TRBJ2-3	TGTGCCTGCCCCTTCAGCGGGGAGAGCACAGATACGCAGTATTTT	CACPFSGESTDTQYF
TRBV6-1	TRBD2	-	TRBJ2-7	TGTGCCAGCAGTGAAGGGGCGGGGGGATACTACGAGCAGTACTTC	CASSEGAGGYYEQYF
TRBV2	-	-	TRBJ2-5	TGTGCCAGCAGCCGCGGGGCACGTGAGACCCAGTACTTC	CASSRGARETQYF